The 18 T cell receptor beta chains below come from one sample, sequenced in a study of blood T cell repertoires in COVID-19. Method: immunoSEQ multiplex PCR; TCRdb's copy keeps in-frame clones and lacks some. The top ten hold roughly 50% of the sample, which has about 89,000 clones, around three quarters seen once. Sequenced material: peripheral blood. These receptors all come from a human donor in a cohort sampled during active COVID-19.

The V gene is TRBV7-8, the J gene TRBJ2-3; D may be TRBD2 (5 bases). Germline V gives CDR1 SGHVS, CDR2 FQNEAQ. V gave up 5 bases and J gave up 2 bases, with 11 bases separating them. The CDR3 is made up of 14 amino acids. The CDR3 DNA follows: TGTGCCAGCAGCCCAGACTACCCCACAGATACGCAGTATTTT. The encoded protein is CASSPDYPTDTQYF. Full variable domain (remainder filled in from reference TRBV7-8 and TRBJ2-3): GAGVSQSPRYKVAKRGQDVALRCDPISGHVSLFWYQQALGQGPEFLTYFQNEAQLDKSGLPSDRFFAERPEGSVSTLKIQRTQQEDSAVYLCASSPDYPTDTQYFGPGTRLTVL.

V and J are TRBV5-5 and TRBJ1-3; D remains unclear. CDR3 length equals 16 residues. V was shortened by 0 bases and J by 0 bases, with 10 bases between the two germline ends. Germline CDR1 is SGHKS and CDR2 is YYEKEE (reference sequence). The CDR3 reads CASSLDRARSGNTIYF. In nucleotides, the CDR3 is TGTGCCAGCAGCTTGGACAGAGCCCGCTCTGGAAACACCATATATTTT.

The chain carries TRBV27 and TRBJ2-1; the match to TRBD1 covers 7 bases. V dropped 7 bases and J dropped 2; count of bases not matched to a gene: 5. Germline loops: CDR1 MNHEY, CDR2 SMNVEV (reference sequence). CDR3 length equals 14 residues. The CDR3 region is CASTPGQTYNEQFF. The DNA for the CDR3 is TGTGCCAGCACTCCGGGACAGACCTACAATGAGCAGTTCTTC.

This chain connects TRBV5-1 to TRBJ1-2; 11 bases map to TRBD1. CDR3 length equals 14 residues. V gave up 10 bases and J gave up 4 bases; unmatched junction bases: 9. Germline V gene lookup returns CDR1 SGHRS and CDR2 YFSETQ. The CDR3 loop reads CACCLGTGGYGYTF. The CDR3 coding sequence is TGCGCCTGCTGCTTGGGGACAGGGGGCTATGGCTACACCTTC.

This clone was recorded once. V is TRBV10-3 and J is TRBJ2-7; D may be TRBD1 (6 bases). CDR1 is ENHRY and CDR2 is SYGVKD in the germline V gene. Trimming removed 5 bases at V and 1 base at J, with 12 bases between. This CDR3 spans 14 amino acids. The CDR3 DNA reads as TGTGCCATCAGTCTCTACAGGGAGTCCTACGAGCAGTACTTC. Residues: CAISLYRESYEQYF.

The chain couples TRBV18 to TRBJ2-1; D might be TRBD2 (5 bases). The CDR3 runs to 14 residues. V lost 0 bases, J lost 7 bases, and 10 bases lay in between. Germline-derived CDR1 and CDR2 are KGHSH and LQKENI. The CDR3 here is CASSPPMRENEQFF. As DNA, the CDR3 is TGTGCCAGCTCACCACCAATGAGGGAAAATGAGCAGTTCTTC.

The chain's CDR3 is CAIRATSGQETQYF. CDR3 nucleotide sequence: TGTGCCATCAGGGCTACTAGCGGGCAAGAGACCCAGTACTTC. V gene TRBV10-3 combines with J gene TRBJ2-5; 9 nucleotides match TRBD2. The J segment lost 2 bases and the V segment lost 6 bases, leaving 4 bases of the junction unmatched. Per germline, CDR1 ENHRY and CDR2 SYGVKD. The CDR3 runs to 14 residues.

This chain links TRBV5-3 with TRBJ2-7, with 7 bases aligning to TRBD2. TRBV5-3 is sorted into the ORF group, with uncertain function. This CDR3 has 14 residues. The ends lost 4 bases at V and 2 bases at J; junction bases unmatched: 6. In DNA, the CDR3 is TGTGCCAGAAGCCCTCCTGGGGGGGCCTACGAGCAGTACTTC. This sequence encodes CARSPPGGAYEQYF.

The chain uses TRBV9 and TRBJ2-7; possibly TRBD2 for D (5 bases). V lost 4 bases and J lost 6, with 11 bases in between. The CDR3 has 12 amino acids. The V gene's germline CDR1 is SGDLS and CDR2 YYNGEE. The CDR3 DNA sequence: TGTGCCAGCAGCCCGACGGGGAGCGAGCAGTACTTC. Translating it yields CASSPTGSEQYF.

The rearrangement uses TRBV20-1 and TRBJ1-6; 7 bases are a match to TRBD1. Trimming cost V 5 bases and J 9 bases; bases outside gene matches: 1. Germline V gene sequence: CDR1 DFQATT, CDR2 SNEGSKA (reference sequence). This CDR3 is built from 11 residues. The CDR3 DNA sequence: TGCAGTGCTTCAGGGGGTTCACCCCTCCACTTT. Its translation: CSASGGSPLHF.

The chain employs TRBV7-9 and TRBJ2-3; TRBD2 matches 8 bases. Looked up from germline, CDR1 is SEHNR and CDR2 is FQNEAQ (reference sequence). The CDR3 has 17 amino acids. V lost 1 base and J lost 0; bases outside the gene matches: 6. The CDR3 loop reads CASSLGQREMSTDTQYF. CDR3 DNA sequence: TGTGCCAGCAGCTTAGGCCAGCGGGAGATGAGCACAGATACGCAGTATTTT.

DNA for the CDR3: TGTGCCAGCAGCTTCCATGTAGCGGGAGGGAGTTATAGCGAGCAGTACTTC. As protein: CASSFHVAGGSYSEQYF. J is TRBJ2-7 and V is TRBV7-8, with 11 bases fitting TRBD2. CDR1 is SGHVS, CDR2 FQNEAQ, per germline. The CDR3 consists of 17 residues. V gave up 3 bases and J gave up 6 bases; unmatched junction bases: 13.

The rearrangement uses TRBV19 and TRBJ1-2; D gene unclear. V was clipped by 2 bases and J by 4 bases, with 14 bases between them. The CDR3 extends over 15 amino acids. Per the germline V gene, CDR1 is LNHDA and CDR2 is SQIVND (reference sequence). The CDR3 DNA is TGTGCCAGTAGTATAAGCGCAGCCCCACTCTATGGCTACACCTTC. Protein: CASSISAAPLYGYTF. The full variable domain, completed using reference TRBV19 and TRBJ1-2, is DGGITQSPKYLFRKEGQNVTLSCEQNLNHDAMYWYRQDPGQGLRLIYYSQIVNDFQKGDIAEGYSVSREKKESFPLTVTSAQKNPTAFYLCASSISAAPLYGYTFGSGTRLTVV.

A single count supports this clone. The chain links TRBV2 to TRBJ2-1; TRBD2 matches 8 bases. This CDR3 comprises 15 residues. Germline V gives CDR1 SNHLY, CDR2 FYNNEI. V lost 8 bases to trimming and J lost 0 bases; unmatched junction nucleotides: 6. The CDR3 DNA is TGTGCCAGCCACGAGGGGACTAGCTCCTACAATGAGCAGTTCTTC. Its protein is CASHEGTSSYNEQFF.

J is TRBJ2-7 and V is TRBV28; no clear D gene. V was clipped by 8 bases and J by 3 bases, with 8 bases between them. Per germline, CDR1 MDHEN and CDR2 SYDVKM. The CDR3 extends over 11 amino acids. CDR3 nucleotides: TGTGCCAGCCGAACCAGCTACGAGCAGTACTTC. Residues: CASRTSYEQYF.

This clone was seen once. This chain connects TRBV29-1 to TRBJ1-3, with D hard to call. V lost 7 bases to trimming and J lost 4 bases, with 8 bases between them. This CDR3 is built from 11 residues. Germline CDR1 SQVTM, CDR2 ANQGSEA. The CDR3 DNA reads TGCAGCGCTGTAGTGGGAAACACCATATATTTT. It encodes CSAVVGNTIYF. The full variable domain, completed using reference TRBV29-1 and TRBJ1-3, is SAVISQKPSRDICQRGTSLTIQCQVDSQVTMMFWYRQQPGQSLTLIATANQGSEATYESGFVIDKFPISRPNLTFSTLTVSNMSPEDSSIYLCSAVVGNTIYFGEGSWLTVV.

This chain uses TRBV12-1 with TRBJ2-5; the DNA was not used to check the table's D call, TRBD2. TRBV12-1 is a recognized pseudogene. The CDR3 covers 18 residues. The CDR3: CASSSLTSGIHLGETQYF. Here the CDR3 DNA reads TGTGCCAGCAGCTCCCTGACTAGCGGGATTCATCTAGGAGAGACCCAGTACTTC.

This chain uses TRBV25-1 with TRBJ1-1, with 7 nucleotides matching TRBD1. This CDR3 is 15 amino acids long. Looked up from germline, CDR1 is MGHDK and CDR2 is SYGVNS. V gave up 6 bases and J gave up 4 bases; unmatched junction bases: 11. The CDR3 spells CASRRISRGTTEAFF. The CDR3 DNA reads as TGTGCCAGCAGACGAATTTCCAGGGGGACCACTGAAGCTTTCTTT.